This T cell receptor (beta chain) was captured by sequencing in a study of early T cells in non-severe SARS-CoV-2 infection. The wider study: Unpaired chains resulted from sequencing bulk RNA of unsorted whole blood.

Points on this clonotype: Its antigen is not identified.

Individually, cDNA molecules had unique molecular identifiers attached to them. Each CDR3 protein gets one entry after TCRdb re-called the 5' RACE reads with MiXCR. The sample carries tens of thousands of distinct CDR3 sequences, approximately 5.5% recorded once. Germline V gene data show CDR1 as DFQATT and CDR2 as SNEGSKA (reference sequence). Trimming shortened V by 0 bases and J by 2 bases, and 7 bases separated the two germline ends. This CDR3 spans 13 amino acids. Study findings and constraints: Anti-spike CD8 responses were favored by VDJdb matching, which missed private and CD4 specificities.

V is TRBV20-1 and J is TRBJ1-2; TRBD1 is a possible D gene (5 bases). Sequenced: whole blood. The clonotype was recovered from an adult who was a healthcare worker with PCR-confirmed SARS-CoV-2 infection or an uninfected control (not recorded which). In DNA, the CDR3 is TGCAGTGCTAGAGAAGGGGCGAACTATGGCTACACCTTC. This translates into CSAREGANYGYTF.